The 5 T cell receptor beta chains below come from one sample, sequenced in a study of coeliac disease. Profiling relied on immunoSEQ multiplex PCR, and the TCRdb table lists in-frame clones only, not all of them. The repertoire holds thousands of clones, with about 48% as singletons. The material sequenced was intraepithelial lymphocytes from the gut. These receptors were obtained from a woman aged 70-85 years with celiac disease.

This clone counts as medium-sized. The V gene is TRBV4-3, the J gene TRBJ1-6; TRBD1 matches at 8 bases. The germline V gene encodes CDR1 LGHNA and CDR2 YSLEER. V lost 3 bases to trimming and J lost 7 bases; unmatched junction nucleotides: 2. The CDR3 has 14 residues. CDR3 nucleotide sequence: TGCGCCAGCAGCCATCAGGGGGCGAATTCACCCCTCCACTTT. It specifies CASSHQGANSPLHF.

This clone has more than one count but fewer than ten. The V call is TRBV4-2, the J call TRBJ2-7; 11 nucleotides align to TRBD2. Trimming at V came to 0 bases and at J to 3 bases, leaving 4 bases not matched to a gene. CDR1 and CDR2 from the germline V gene are LGHNA and YNFKEQ. This CDR3 region has 16 residues. CDR3 DNA sequence: TGTGCCAGCAGCCAAGAGGCTAGCGGGGGGATCTACGAGCAGTACTTC. Protein: CASSQEASGGIYEQYF.

J is TRBJ1-2 and V is TRBV7-2, with 7 bases identical to TRBD1. V gave up 5 bases and J gave up 2 bases; unmatched junction bases: 8. Germline V gene sequence: CDR1 SGHTA, CDR2 FQGNSA. The CDR3 extends over 15 amino acids. As DNA, the CDR3 is TGTGCCAGCAGCGCTTTCCAGGGGGTCAACTATGGCTACACCTTC. It encodes CASSAFQGVNYGYTF.

The rearrangement joins TRBV12-5 to TRBJ2-7; TRBD1 is a possible D gene (6 bases). This CDR3 is 12 amino acids long. Trimming took 7 bases from V and 7 from J, leaving 14 bases between them. Germline assignment: CDR1 LGHNT and CDR2 FRNRAP. For the CDR3, the DNA is TGTGCTAGTGCCTTAGAACAGGGAGAGCAGTACTTC. It specifies CASALEQGEQYF.

The rearrangement joins TRBV7-3 to TRBJ1-2; D not certain. Trimming shortened V by 5 bases and J by 5 bases, and 9 bases separated the two germline ends. The CDR3 length is 12 residues. Germline V gene data show CDR1 as SGHTA and CDR2 as FQGTGA. The CDR3, as DNA: TGTGCCAGCAGCCCGGCGGATTATGGCTACACCTTC. Amino acids: CASSPADYGYTF.